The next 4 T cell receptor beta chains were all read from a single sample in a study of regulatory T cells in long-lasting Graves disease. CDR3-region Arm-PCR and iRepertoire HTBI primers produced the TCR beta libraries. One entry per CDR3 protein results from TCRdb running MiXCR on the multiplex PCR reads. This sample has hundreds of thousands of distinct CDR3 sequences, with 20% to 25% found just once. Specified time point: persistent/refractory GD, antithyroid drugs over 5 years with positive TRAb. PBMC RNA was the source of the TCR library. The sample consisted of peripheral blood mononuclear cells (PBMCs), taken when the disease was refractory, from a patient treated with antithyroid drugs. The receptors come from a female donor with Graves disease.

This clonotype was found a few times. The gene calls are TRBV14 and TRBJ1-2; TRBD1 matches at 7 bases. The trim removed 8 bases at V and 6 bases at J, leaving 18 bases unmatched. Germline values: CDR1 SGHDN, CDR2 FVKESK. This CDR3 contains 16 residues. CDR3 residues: CASDPGTARFGDGYTF. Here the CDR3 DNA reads TGTGCCAGCGATCCAGGGACAGCCAGGTTTGGCGATGGCTACACCTTC.

CDR3 sequence reads: CASSPRDRSSYNEQFF. The CDR3 DNA reads TGTGCCAGCAGCCCACGGGACCGCAGCTCCTACAATGAGCAGTTCTTC. This chain connects TRBV5-8 to TRBJ2-1, with D perhaps TRBD1 or TRBD2 (5 bases each). The CDR3 loop spans 16 amino acids. Trimming cost V 4 bases and J 0 bases, with 14 bases left between them. The germline V gene has CDR1 SGHTS and CDR2 YDEGEE.

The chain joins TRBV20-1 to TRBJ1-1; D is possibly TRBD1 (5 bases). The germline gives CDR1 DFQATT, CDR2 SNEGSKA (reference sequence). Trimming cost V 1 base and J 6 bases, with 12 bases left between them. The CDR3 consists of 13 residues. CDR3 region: CSARGGLAAEAFF. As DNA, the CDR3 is TGCAGTGCTAGAGGGGGCCTGGCCGCTGAAGCTTTCTTT.

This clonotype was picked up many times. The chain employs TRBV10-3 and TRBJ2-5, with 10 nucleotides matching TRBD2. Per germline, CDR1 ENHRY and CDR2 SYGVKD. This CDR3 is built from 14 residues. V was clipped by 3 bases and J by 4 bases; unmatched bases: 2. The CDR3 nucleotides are TGTGCCATCAGTGATATAGCGGGGGGAGAGACCCAGTACTTC. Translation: CAISDIAGGETQYF.